This TCR beta chain was documented in a study of cytomegalovirus exposure and HLA in healthy donors. About the research overall: Roughly 180 million T cells yielded under 130 million unique TCR beta sequences in earlier analysis.

Nominally healthy donors were sampled, though unrecorded immune exposures were likely. The PCR contained 60 Vbeta and 13 Jbeta primers. The repertoire was sequenced with immunoSEQ multiplex PCR; TCRdb's copy has only in-frame clones and lacks some. The data show 95,000 to 110,000 clones, approximately 80% seen once. V lost 9 bases to trimming and J lost 4 bases, with 15 bases between them. Germline V lookup: CDR1 MNHNS, CDR2 SASEGT. This CDR3 spans 13 amino acids. The TCR originated in a woman between 18 and 30 years old in good health and CMV-seropositive. Sequencing was carried out using PBMCs. V is TRBV6-1 and J is TRBJ1-1; D is undetermined. CDR3 residues: CASRRTWLTEAFF. CDR3 sequence (DNA): TGTGCCAGTAGGAGAACTTGGCTCACTGAAGCTTTCTTT.